A single sample is the source of the 17 T cell receptor beta chains below, sequenced in a study of tumor-infiltrating lymphocytes in primary liver carcinoma. Researchers generated TCR beta cDNA from approximately 500 ng of total RNA, relying on a constant-region primer. ARM-PCR, slightly modified, supplied the TCR beta libraries through three nested multiplex PCR rounds. Rounds one and two of PCR, each of about 10 cycles, were primed with TRBV1-TRBV30 forward primers and a C-beta reverse primer. TCRdb processed the multiplex PCR reads anew with MiXCR; each CDR3 protein has one entry. Of 330,000 or so distinct CDR3 sequences in the sample, approximately 65% were seen once. Extraction also yielded germline DNA, while blood RNA was obtained from unsorted whole blood. Specimen: peripheral blood. All receptors come from a middle-aged man with primary liver carcinoma and hepatitis B virus infection.

The sample holds a few counts of this clonotype. This rearrangement joins TRBV5-1 to TRBJ2-7; D remains unclear. The CDR3 spans 16 residues. The germline V gene has CDR1 SGHRS and CDR2 YFSETQ. Trimming took off 4 bases at V and 0 bases at J, with 17 bases between the two ends. CDR3 nucleotide sequence: TGCGCCAGCAGCCCGGGTTCAGGCTCGAGCTCCTACGAGCAGTACTTC. Residues: CASSPGSGSSSYEQYF.

The CDR3 protein is CASSSDRRLWYEQYF. Here the CDR3 DNA reads TGTGCCAGCAGTTCGGACCGGCGGCTTTGGTACGAGCAGTACTTC. The chain couples TRBV11-2 to TRBJ2-7; D is unresolved. Germline V gives CDR1 SGHAT, CDR2 FQNNGV. The V and J ends lost 6 bases and 4 bases respectively, with 19 bases between them. The CDR3 runs to 15 residues.

Of note for this clonotype: At one end, the junction sequence differs from germline, possibly due to a read error. The gene calls are TRBV11-2 and TRBJ2-3; TRBD1 is a possible D gene (6 bases). Germline V lookup: CDR1 SGHAT, CDR2 FQNNGV. The CDR3 totals 14 residues. The CDR3 here is CASSLDKARGTQYF. DNA for the CDR3: TGTGCCAGCAGCTTAGATAAGGCCAGGGGTACGCAATATTTT.

The J gene is TRBJ2-2, the V gene TRBV7-9; weak D call: TRBD1 (6 bases). The germline gives CDR1 SEHNR, CDR2 FQNEAQ (reference sequence). V was pared by 5 bases and J by 4 bases, with 8 bases between. The CDR3 is 13 residues long. The CDR3 DNA reads as TGTGCCAGCAGCCCAGGGGTCACCGGGGAGCTGTTTTTT. This codes for CASSPGVTGELFF.

Comments on this clonotype: Mismatch with germline at one junction end may stem from a read error. The chain joins TRBV11-2 to TRBJ2-5; the D gene is possibly TRBD1 (8 bases). The CDR3 is 17 residues long. Germline CDR1 reads SGHAT; CDR2 reads FQNNGV. CDR3 loop: CASSLDSPGQAGETKYF. Here the CDR3 DNA reads TGTGCCAGCAGCTTAGATTCCCCGGGACAGGCGGGAGAGACCAAGTACTTC.

With respect to this clonotype: One end of the junction is discordant with germline, which a read error may explain. The rearrangement links TRBV30 to TRBJ2-7; TRBD1 aligns across 8 bases. The CDR3 is 13 residues long. The germline gives CDR1 GTSNPN, CDR2 SVGIG (reference sequence). CDR3 amino acids: CAWKGTGSYGQYF. The CDR3 bases are TGTGCCTGGAAAGGGACAGGCAGCTACGGGCAGTACTTC.

On this clonotype: Since a much larger clone is just one base distant, this may be a read error. This chain joins TRBV10-2 and TRBJ2-7, with D perhaps assigned TRBD1 or TRBD2 (5 bases each). The CDR3 has 17 residues. Germline CDR1 and CDR2: WSHSY and SAAADI. Trimming cost V 0 bases and J 5 bases, with 20 bases left between them. CDR3 in amino acids: CASSESGSGRILDEQYF. CDR3 nucleotides: TGCGCCAGCAGTGAGTCAGGGTCGGGACGGATTTTGGACGAGCAGTACTTC.

V usage is TRBV6-6 and J usage is TRBJ1-3; 8 positions match TRBD1. This CDR3 has 14 residues. With V trimmed by 6 bases and J by 4 bases, 5 bases remained unmatched. Germline CDR1 is MNHNY and CDR2 is SVGAGI (reference sequence). CDR3 sequence reads: CASSTGGVGNTIYF. The CDR3 DNA sequence: TGTGCCAGCAGCACAGGGGGGGTAGGAAACACCATATATTTT.

With respect to this clonotype: A much larger clone is a single base away; this may be a read error. In this CDR3 the conserved last residue, phenylalanine or tryptophan, is missing, so a read error is likely. The CDR3 nucleotides are TGTGCCAGCAGACGCGAGGGCCCCGATACGCAGTATTTA. Its protein is CASRREGPDTQYL. This chain joins TRBV6-2 or TRBV6-3 and TRBJ2-3, with D maybe TRBD2 (5 bases). The CDR3 has 13 amino acids. The germline V gene has CDR1 MNHEY and CDR2 SVGEGT. Trimming removed 6 bases from V and 6 bases from J, with 13 bases in between.

Concerning this clonotype itself: At one of its ends the junction is not consistent with the germline gene, which may arise from a read error. This chain connects TRBV29-1 to TRBJ2-1, with D possibly being TRBD2 (5 bases). The CDR3 has 12 amino acids. CDR1 is SQVTM, CDR2 ANQGSEA, per germline. The CDR3 nucleotides are TGCAGTGTTGACAATGGCGGGAATGAGCAGTTCTTC. Its translation: CSVDNGGNEQFF.

V is TRBV6-4 and J is TRBJ1-6; D unclear. Germline values: CDR1 MRHNA, CDR2 SNTAGT. There are 14 residues in the CDR3. V was pared by 6 bases and J by 4 bases, with 10 bases between. CDR3 loop: CASRAEGYNSPLHF. CDR3 sequence (DNA): TGTGCCAGCAGGGCCGAGGGTTATAATTCACCCCTCCACTTT.

Comments on this clonotype: This could be a read error, since a much larger clone is one nucleotide away. The V gene is TRBV6-1, the J gene TRBJ2-2, with TRBD1 identical over 10 bases. From germline, CDR1 is MNHNS and CDR2 SASEGT. The CDR3 contains 15 residues. The CDR3 DNA reads as TGTGCCGGCAGGCCGGACAGGGGGTGGACCGGGGAGCTGTTTTTT. This translates into CAGRPDRGWTGELFF.

This clonotype was recorded once. A much more abundant neighbour one base away suggests this may be a read error. CDR3 region: CANSGRGAYEQYF. CDR3 in DNA: TGTGCCAACAGTGGGAGAGGTGCCTACGAGCAGTACTTC. The gene calls are TRBV6-5 and TRBJ2-5; D possibly corresponds to TRBD2 (5 bases). TRBJ2-7 explains the end of the DNA better; the J call may be wrong. CDR3 size: 13 residues. Germline V CDR1 and CDR2: MNHEY, SVGAGI.

Notes on this clonotype: Sequence at one end of the junction differs from germline and may be a read error. This rearrangement joins TRBV4-2 to TRBJ2-5; D is possibly TRBD1 (6 bases). Germline V gene lookup returns CDR1 LGHNA and CDR2 YNFKEQ. The CDR3 contains 16 residues. The CDR3 is CVSSQNGGAMGEIQYF. For the CDR3, the DNA is TGTGTCAGCAGCCAGAATGGGGGCGCGATGGGAGAGATCCAGTACTTC.

Remarks on this clonotype: A read error may account for a junction end that differs from germline. The chain uses TRBV28 and TRBJ2-1, with TRBD2 matching over 7 bases. The CDR3 totals 13 residues. CDR1 is MDHEN, CDR2 SYDVKM, per germline. CDR3 DNA: TGTGTCAGCAGTTTTGGGGGGGAAAATGAGCAGTTCTTC. Translated: CVSSFGGENEQFF. Full variable domain (rest looked up from reference TRBV28 and TRBJ2-1): DVKVTQSSRYLVKRTGEKVFLECVQDMDHENMFWYRQDPGLGLRLIYFSYDVKMKEKGDIPEGYSVSREKKERFSLILESASTNQTSMYLCVSSFGGENEQFFGPGTRLTVL.

This clonotype was recorded a few times. This sequence may be a read error, since a much larger clone differs from it by one base. This chain uses TRBV4-1 with TRBJ2-6; no clear D gene. Looked up from germline, CDR1 is MGHRA and CDR2 is YSYEKL. The CDR3 totals 14 residues. CDR3 DNA: TGCGCCAGCAGCCAATGGGCTGGGTCCAACGTCCTGACTTTC. Its protein product is CASSQWAGSNVLTF.

This clonotype came up once. A much larger clonotype is one base distant, so this may be a read error. The V call is TRBV10-1, the J call TRBJ2-7, with D unclear. In germline, CDR1 is WNHNN, CDR2 SYGVQD (reference sequence). The CDR3 consists of 11 residues. Trimming shortened V by 3 bases and J by 6 bases, and 6 bases separated the two germline ends. In nucleotides, the CDR3 is TGCGCCAGCAGTGATGGGATCGAGCAGTACTTC. Protein sequence: CASSDGIEQYF.